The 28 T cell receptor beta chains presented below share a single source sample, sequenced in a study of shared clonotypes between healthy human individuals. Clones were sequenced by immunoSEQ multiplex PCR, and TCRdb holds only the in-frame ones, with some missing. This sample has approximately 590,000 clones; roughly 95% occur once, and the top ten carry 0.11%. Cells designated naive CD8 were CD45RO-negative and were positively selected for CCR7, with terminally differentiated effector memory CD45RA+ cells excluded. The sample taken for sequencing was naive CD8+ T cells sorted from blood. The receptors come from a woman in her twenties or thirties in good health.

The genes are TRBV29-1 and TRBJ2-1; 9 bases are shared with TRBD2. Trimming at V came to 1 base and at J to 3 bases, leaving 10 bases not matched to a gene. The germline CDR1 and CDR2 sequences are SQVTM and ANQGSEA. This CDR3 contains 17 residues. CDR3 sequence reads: CSVEGYSGSHYYNEQFF. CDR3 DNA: TGCAGCGTTGAAGGGTATAGCGGGAGCCATTACTACAATGAGCAGTTCTTC.

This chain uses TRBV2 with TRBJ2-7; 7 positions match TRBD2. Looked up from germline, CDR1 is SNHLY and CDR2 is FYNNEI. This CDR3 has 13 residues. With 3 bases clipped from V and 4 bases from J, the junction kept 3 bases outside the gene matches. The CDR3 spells CASSDGGRYEQYF. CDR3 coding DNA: TGTGCCAGCAGTGACGGCGGGAGATACGAGCAGTACTTC.

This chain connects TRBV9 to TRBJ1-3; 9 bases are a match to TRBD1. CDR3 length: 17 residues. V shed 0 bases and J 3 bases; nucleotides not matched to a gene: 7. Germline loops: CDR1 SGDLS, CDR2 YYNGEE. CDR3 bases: TGTGCCAGCAGCGTAGACAGGGGGCGGTCCGGTGGAAACACCATATATTTT. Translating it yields CASSVDRGRSGGNTIYF.

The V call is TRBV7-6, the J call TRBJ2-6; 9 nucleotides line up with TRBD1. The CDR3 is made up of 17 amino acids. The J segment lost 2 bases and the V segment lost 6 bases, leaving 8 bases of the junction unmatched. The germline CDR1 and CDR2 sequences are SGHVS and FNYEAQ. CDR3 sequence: CASSTPGQGAGANVLTF. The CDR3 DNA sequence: TGTGCCAGCAGTACGCCGGGACAGGGTGCTGGGGCCAACGTCCTGACTTTC.

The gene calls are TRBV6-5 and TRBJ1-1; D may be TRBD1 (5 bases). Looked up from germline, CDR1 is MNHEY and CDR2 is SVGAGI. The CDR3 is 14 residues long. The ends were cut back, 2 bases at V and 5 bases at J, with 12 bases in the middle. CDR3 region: CASSYRRDGTEAFF. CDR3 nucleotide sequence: TGTGCCAGCAGTTACCGCAGGGATGGGACTGAAGCTTTCTTT.

The CDR3 DNA reads as TGTGCCGTTAGGAGTCCTCCCGGGGAAGCTTTCTTT. This encodes CAVRSPPGEAFF. The rearrangement links TRBV15 to TRBJ1-1; no definite D call. V shed 11 bases and J shed 8 bases, with 18 bases lying between them. CDR3 length equals 12 residues. CDR1 LNHNV and CDR2 YYDKDF come from the germline V gene (reference sequence).

Written as DNA, the CDR3 is TGTGCCAGCAGGAATCTACAGGGGGCGAGGTATGGCTACACCTTC. Amino acid sequence: CASRNLQGARYGYTF. J is TRBJ1-2 and V is TRBV27; 9 bases fit TRBD1. This CDR3 has 15 residues. V shed 6 bases, J shed 5 bases, and the junction held 10 bases outside the gene matches. CDR1 and CDR2 (germline): MNHEY, SMNVEV (reference sequence).

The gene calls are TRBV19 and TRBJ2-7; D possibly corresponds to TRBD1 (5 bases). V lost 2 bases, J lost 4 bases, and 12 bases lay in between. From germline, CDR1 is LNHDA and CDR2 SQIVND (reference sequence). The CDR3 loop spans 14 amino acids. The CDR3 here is CASSIRDSPYEQYF. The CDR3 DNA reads TGTGCCAGTAGTATAAGAGACAGCCCTTACGAGCAGTACTTC.

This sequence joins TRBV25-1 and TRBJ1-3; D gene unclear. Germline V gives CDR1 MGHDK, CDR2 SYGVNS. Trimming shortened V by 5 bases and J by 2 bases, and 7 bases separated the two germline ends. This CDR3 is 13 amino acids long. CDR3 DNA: TGTGCCAGCAGTACCGCCACTGGAAACACCATATATTTT. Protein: CASSTATGNTIYF.

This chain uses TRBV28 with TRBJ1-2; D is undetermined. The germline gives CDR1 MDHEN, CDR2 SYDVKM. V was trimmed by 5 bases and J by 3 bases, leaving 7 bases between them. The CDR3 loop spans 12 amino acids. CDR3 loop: CASSEWDYGYTF. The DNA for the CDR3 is TGTGCCAGCAGTGAATGGGACTATGGCTACACCTTC.

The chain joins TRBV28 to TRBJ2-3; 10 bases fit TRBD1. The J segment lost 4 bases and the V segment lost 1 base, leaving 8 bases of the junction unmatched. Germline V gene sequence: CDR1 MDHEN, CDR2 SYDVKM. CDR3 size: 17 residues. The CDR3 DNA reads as TGTGCCAGCAGTTTATCCGGGACAGGGGCTATCCCAGATACGCAGTATTTT. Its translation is CASSLSGTGAIPDTQYF.

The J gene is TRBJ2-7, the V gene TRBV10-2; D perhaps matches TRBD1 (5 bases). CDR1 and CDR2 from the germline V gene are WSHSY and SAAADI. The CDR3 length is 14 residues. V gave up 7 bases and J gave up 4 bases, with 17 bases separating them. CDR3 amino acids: CASTIGVTGYEQYF. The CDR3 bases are TGCGCCAGCACCATAGGGGTAACTGGGTACGAGCAGTACTTC.

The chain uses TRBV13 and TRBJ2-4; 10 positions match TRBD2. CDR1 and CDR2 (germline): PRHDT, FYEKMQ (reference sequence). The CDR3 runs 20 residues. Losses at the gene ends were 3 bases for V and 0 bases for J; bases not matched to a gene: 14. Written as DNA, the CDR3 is TGTGCCAGCAGCTTTAGCTCCCGGACTAGCGGAGAGCTAGCCAAAAACATTCAGTACTTC. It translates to CASSFSSRTSGELAKNIQYF.

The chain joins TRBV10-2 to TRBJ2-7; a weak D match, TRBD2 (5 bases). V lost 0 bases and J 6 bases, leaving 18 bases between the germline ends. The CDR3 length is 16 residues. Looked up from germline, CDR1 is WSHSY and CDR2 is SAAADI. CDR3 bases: TGCGCCAGCAGTGAGTCGGCTAGCAGACTTTCGGGCGAGCAGTACTTC. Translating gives CASSESASRLSGEQYF.

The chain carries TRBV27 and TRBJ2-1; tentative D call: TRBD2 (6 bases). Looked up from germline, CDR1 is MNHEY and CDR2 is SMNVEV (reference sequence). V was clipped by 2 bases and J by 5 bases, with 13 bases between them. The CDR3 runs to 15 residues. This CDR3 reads CASSLGFSGDNEQFF. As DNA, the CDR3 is TGTGCCAGCAGTTTAGGTTTTAGCGGCGACAATGAGCAGTTCTTC.

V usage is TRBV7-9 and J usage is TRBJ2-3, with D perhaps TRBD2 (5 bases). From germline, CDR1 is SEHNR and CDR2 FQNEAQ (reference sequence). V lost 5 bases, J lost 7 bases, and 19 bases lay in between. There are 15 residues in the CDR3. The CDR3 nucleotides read TGTGCCAGCAGCCCTCCCCGCGATAGCGCCAATACGCAGTATTTT. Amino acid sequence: CASSPPRDSANTQYF.

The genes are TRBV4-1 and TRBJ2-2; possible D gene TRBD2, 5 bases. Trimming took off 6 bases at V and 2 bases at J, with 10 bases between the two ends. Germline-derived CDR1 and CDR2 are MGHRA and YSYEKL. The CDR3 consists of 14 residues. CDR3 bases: TGCGCCAGCAGTCCGAGGGCAAACACCGGGGAGCTGTTTTTT. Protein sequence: CASSPRANTGELFF.

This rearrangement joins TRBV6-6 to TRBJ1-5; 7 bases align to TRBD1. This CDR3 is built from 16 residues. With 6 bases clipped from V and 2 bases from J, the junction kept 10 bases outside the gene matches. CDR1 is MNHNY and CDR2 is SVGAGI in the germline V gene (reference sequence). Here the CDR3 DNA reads TGTGCCAGCAGCCGGACAGGTGAGGTTGGCAATCAGCCCCAGCATTTT. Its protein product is CASSRTGEVGNQPQHF.

CDR3 residues: CASSIGTLGNQPQHF. CDR3 sequence (DNA): TGTGCCAGTAGTATTGGGACATTAGGCAATCAGCCCCAGCATTTT. V and J are TRBV19 and TRBJ1-5, with D possibly matching TRBD1 (6 bases). V was shortened by 3 bases and J by 2 bases, with 11 bases between the two germline ends. The CDR3 loop spans 15 amino acids. CDR1 and CDR2 (germline): LNHDA, SQIVND (reference sequence).

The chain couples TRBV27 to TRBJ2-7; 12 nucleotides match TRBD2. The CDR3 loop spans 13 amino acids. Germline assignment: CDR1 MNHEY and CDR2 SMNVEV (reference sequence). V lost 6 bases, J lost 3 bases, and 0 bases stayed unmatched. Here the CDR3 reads CASRTSGGYEQYF. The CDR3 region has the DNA TGTGCCAGCAGGACTAGCGGGGGCTACGAGCAGTACTTC.

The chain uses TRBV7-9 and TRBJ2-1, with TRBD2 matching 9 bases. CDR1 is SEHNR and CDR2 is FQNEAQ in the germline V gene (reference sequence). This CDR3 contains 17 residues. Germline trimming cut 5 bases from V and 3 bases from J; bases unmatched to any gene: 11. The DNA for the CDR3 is TGTGCCAGCAGCCCCAGCGGGGGGTCCGGGCTCTACAATGAGCAGTTCTTC. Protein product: CASSPSGGSGLYNEQFF.

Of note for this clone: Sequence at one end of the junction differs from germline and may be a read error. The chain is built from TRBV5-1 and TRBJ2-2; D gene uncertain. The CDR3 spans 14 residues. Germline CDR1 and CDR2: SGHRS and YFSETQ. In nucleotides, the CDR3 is TGCGCCAGCAAGGCCCTCGGCCCTACCGAGGAGCTGTTTTTT. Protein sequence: CASKALGPTEELFF.

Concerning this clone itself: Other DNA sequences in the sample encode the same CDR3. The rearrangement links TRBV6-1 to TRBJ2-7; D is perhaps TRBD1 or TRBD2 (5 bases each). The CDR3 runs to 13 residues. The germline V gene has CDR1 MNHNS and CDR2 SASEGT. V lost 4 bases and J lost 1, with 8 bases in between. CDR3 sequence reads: CASSAGGSYEQYF. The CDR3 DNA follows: TGTGCCAGCAGTGCTGGGGGATCCTACGAGCAGTACTTC.

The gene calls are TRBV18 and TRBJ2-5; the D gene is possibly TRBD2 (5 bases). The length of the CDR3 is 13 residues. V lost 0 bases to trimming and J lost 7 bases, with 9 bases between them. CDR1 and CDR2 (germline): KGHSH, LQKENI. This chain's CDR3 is CASSPPPAGTQYF. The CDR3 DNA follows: TGTGCCAGCTCACCACCCCCGGCGGGGACCCAGTACTTC. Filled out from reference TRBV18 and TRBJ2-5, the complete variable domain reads NAGVMQNPRHLVRRRGQEARLRCSPMKGHSHVYWYRQLPEEGLKFMVYLQKENIIDESGMPKERFSAEFPKEGPSILRIQQVVRGDSAAYFCASSPPPAGTQYFGPGTRLLVL.

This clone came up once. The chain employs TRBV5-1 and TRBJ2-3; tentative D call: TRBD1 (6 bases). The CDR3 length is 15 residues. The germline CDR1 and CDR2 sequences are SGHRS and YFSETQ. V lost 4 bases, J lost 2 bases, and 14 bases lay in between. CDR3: CASSHRGHSTDTQYF. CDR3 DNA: TGCGCCAGCAGCCACCGGGGACATTCCACAGATACGCAGTATTTT.

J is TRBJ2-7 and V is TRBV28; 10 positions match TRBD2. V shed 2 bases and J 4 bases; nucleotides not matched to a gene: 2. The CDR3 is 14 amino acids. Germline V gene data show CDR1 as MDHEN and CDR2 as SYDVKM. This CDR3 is CASSLGLADYEQYF. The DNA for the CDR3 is TGTGCCAGCAGTTTAGGACTAGCGGATTACGAGCAGTACTTC.

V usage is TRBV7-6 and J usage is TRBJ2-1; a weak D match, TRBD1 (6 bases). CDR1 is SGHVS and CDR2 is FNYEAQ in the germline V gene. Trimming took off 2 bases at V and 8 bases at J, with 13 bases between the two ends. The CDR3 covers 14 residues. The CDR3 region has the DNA TGTGCCAGCAGCTTAATGGGGGCAGGGTATGAGCAGTTCTTC. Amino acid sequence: CASSLMGAGYEQFF.

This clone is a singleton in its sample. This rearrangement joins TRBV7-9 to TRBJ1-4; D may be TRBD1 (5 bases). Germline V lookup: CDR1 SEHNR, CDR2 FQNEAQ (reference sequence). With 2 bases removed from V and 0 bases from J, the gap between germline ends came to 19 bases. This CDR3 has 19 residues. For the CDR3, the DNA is TGTGCCAGCAGCTTAAGTGCCATATTGGGGACGGCAACTAATGAAAAACTGTTTTTT. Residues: CASSLSAILGTATNEKLFF.